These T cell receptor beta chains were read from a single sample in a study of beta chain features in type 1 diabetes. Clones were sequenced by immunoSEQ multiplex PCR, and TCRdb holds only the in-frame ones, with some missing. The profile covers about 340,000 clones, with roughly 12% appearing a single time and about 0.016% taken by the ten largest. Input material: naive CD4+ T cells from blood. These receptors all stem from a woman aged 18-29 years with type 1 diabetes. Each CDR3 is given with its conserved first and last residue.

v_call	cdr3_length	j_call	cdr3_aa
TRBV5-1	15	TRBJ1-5	CASSLAGRDNQPQHF
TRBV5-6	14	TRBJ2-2	CASLGQGGTGELFF
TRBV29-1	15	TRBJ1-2	CSATGTGDGNYGYTF
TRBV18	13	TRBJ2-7	CASSREEGAEQYF
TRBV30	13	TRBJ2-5	CAWKIQGAETQYF
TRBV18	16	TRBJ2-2	CASSSSGTFDTGELFF
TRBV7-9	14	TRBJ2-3	CASSPWTSEGTQYF
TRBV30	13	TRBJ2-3	CAWNSGVSDTQYF
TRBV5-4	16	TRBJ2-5	CASSLGAGAYQETQYF
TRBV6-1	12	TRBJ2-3	CASTRDTDTQYF
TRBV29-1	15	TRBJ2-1	CSVASGERGYNEQFF
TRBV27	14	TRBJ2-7	CASRKPGQGYEQYF
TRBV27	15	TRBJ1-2	CASSLGQGRTYGYTF
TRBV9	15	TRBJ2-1	CASSVDEPSYNEQFF
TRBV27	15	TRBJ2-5	CASKSGTGYQETQYF
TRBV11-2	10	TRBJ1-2	CASSLGQPEF
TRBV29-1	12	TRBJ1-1	CSLKQSNTEAFF
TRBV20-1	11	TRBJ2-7	CSASRQAEQYF
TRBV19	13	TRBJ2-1	CASNDRTYNEQFF
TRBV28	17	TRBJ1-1	CASSLLRRGRRYTEAFF
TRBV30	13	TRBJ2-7	CAWSQGSPGEQYF
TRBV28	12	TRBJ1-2	CASSLRSYGYTF
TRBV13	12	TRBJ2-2	CASSFLGGELFF
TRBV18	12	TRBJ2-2	CASSPATGELFF
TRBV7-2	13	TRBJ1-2	CASSPYTNYGYTF
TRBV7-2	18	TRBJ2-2	CASSWTSGRVLLTGELFF